The T cell receptor beta chain described here comes from a study of PD-L1 blockade in urothelial cancer. Study background: Bladder-origin urothelial cancer in males covered about 90% of the 29 patients. At 6 weeks and at 3 weeks (second dose) after treatment start, blood was analyzed.

This CDR3 has 13 amino acids. V shed 8 bases, J shed 4 bases, and the junction held 7 bases outside the gene matches. In germline, CDR1 is GTSNPN, CDR2 SVGIG (reference sequence). Here immunoSEQ multiplex PCR was the method, and the copy in TCRdb shows in-frame clones only, minus some. The profile shows 120,000 or so clones, roughly 88% of them singletons. Indicated time point: peripheral blood 6 weeks after treatment start. This clone appeared a few times. Its antigen is not identified. Whole-study findings and limits: Below-median pretreatment blood TCR clonality predicted better survival.

This sequence was found in a man between 50 and 59 years old with urothelial cancer. The chain uses TRBV30 and TRBJ1-1, with 10 bases aligning to TRBD1. Sequencing used PBMCs, obtained around atezolizumab (anti-PD-L1) treatment. CDR3 bases: TGTGCCACCGACAGGGGGCGGTCCACTGAAGCTTTCTTT. As protein: CATDRGRSTEAFF. Filled out from reference TRBV30 and TRBJ1-1, the complete variable domain reads SQTIHQWPATLVQPVGSPLSLECTVEGTSNPNLYWYRQAAGRGLQLLFYSVGIGQISSEVPQNLSASRPQDRQFILSSKKLLLSDSGFYLCATDRGRSTEAFFGQGTRLTVV.